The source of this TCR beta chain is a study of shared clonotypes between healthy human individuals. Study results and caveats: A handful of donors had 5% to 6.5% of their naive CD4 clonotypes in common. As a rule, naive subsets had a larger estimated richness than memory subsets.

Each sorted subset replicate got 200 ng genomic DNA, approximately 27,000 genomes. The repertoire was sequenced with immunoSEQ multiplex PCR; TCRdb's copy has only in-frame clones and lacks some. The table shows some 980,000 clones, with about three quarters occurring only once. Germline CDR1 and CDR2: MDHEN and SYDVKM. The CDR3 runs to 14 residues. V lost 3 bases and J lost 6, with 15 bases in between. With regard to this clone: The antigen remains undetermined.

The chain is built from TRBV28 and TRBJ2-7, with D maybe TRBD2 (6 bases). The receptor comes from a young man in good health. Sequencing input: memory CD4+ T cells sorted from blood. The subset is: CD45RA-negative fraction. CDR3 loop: CASSLEGLFSEQYF. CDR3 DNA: TGTGCCAGCAGTTTGGAGGGGCTTTTCTCCGAGCAGTACTTC.